This TCR beta chain emerged from a study of shared clonotypes between healthy human individuals. Looking at the study overall: Each donor had three CD4 naive, three CD4 memory, two CD8 naive and one CD8 memory plate. Study-level results: Rarefaction showed sorted-subset sequencing was incomplete despite large depth. Clonotypes not shared had lower generation probabilities than those common to all four donors.

Partitioning of CD4+ cells yielded a CD45RA+ naive subset and a CD45RA-negative memory subset. V shed 5 bases and J shed 5 bases, with 16 bases lying between them. CDR3 size: 13 residues. From germline, CDR1 is GTSNPN and CDR2 SVGIG (reference sequence). Measured with immunoSEQ multiplex PCR; TCRdb has only the in-frame clones, and not every one. The sample lists around 2.1 million clones; 90% to 96% were seen once. As to this clone: Its antigen remains unknown.

Material: naive CD4+ T cells sorted from blood. The subset is: CD45RA+ positively selected. The sequence was collected from a young man in good health. The chain links TRBV30 to TRBJ2-7, with D uncertain. CDR3 loop: CAWPTRVRDEQYF. The CDR3 bases are TGTGCCTGGCCCACTCGAGTCCGGGACGAGCAGTACTTC.